The rows below give T cell receptor beta chains drawn from one sample of a study of control samples from healthy donors and cancer patients. Clones were read by immunoSEQ multiplex PCR, and TCRdb kept only the in-frame ones, dropping some. The table has roughly 130,000 clones, approximately 90% seen once; the top ten hold about 3.4%. Sequenced material: blood. The receptors were sampled from a man aged 45 to 65 in good health. The CDR3 runs from the conserved cysteine through the conserved F or W. A D gene is named only where the DNA matches it firmly. Size tells how often a clone was seen (once, few, many) or the class of an expanded clone, and some rows leave it out.

j_call | v_call | clone_size | d_call | cdr3_aa | cdr3_nt
TRBJ2-2 | TRBV7-2 | . | . | CASSIHNTGELFF | TGTGCCAGCAGCATACACAACACCGGGGAGCTGTTTTTT
TRBJ1-1 | TRBV29-1 | . | . | CSVFGGPGSEAFF | TGCAGCGTATTTGGGGGGCCCGGATCTGAAGCTTTCTTT
TRBJ2-2 | TRBV5-5 | . | . | CASRWMLGTGELFF | TGTGCCAGCAGATGGATGTTGGGGACCGGGGAGCTGTTTTTT
TRBJ1-3 | TRBV19 | . | TRBD1 | CASSMGLRGTGGRGNTIYF | TGTGCCAGTAGTATGGGATTAAGGGGGACAGGGGGCCGCGGAAACACCATATATTTT
TRBJ1-2 | TRBV28 | . | . | CASRTGDYGYTF | TGTGCCAGCAGGACAGGAGACTATGGCTACACCTTC
TRBJ1-1 | TRBV9 | . | . | CASSVVGDTRDEAFF | TGTGCCAGCAGCGTAGTGGGGGATACCAGAGATGAAGCTTTCTTT
TRBJ2-4 | TRBV6-1 | once | . | CASSEALRGASKNIQYF | TGTGCCAGCAGTGAAGCGCTTCGGGGGGCATCCAAAAACATTCAGTACTTC
TRBJ1-1 | TRBV3-1/TRBV3-2 | . | . | CASSRIPSSTEAFF | TGTGCCAGCAGTCGTATCCCTTCTAGCACTGAAGCTTTCTTT
TRBJ2-5 | TRBV2 | . | TRBD1 | CASRPGQGETQYF | TGTGCCAGCAGACCGGGACAGGGTGAGACCCAGTACTTC
TRBJ1-3 | TRBV3-1/TRBV3-2 | . | . | CASSHEPTGNTIYF | TGTGCCAGCAGCCATGAACCAACTGGAAACACCATATATTTT
TRBJ2-1 | TRBV3-1/TRBV3-2 | . | . | CASNPGRSYNEQFF | TGTGCCAGCAACCCCGGACGGAGCTACAATGAGCAGTTCTTC
TRBJ2-1 | TRBV30 | once | . | CAWVGGAPGEPNEQFF | TGTGCCTGGGTGGGAGGAGCCCCAGGGGAACCCAATGAGCAGTTCTTC
TRBJ2-3 | TRBV28 | . | . | CASTIFGDTQYF | TGTGCCAGCACCATATTTGGAGATACGCAGTATTTT
TRBJ2-5 | TRBV7-9 | . | . | CASSPSWGATETQYF | TGTGCCAGCAGCCCCAGTTGGGGGGCGACCGAGACCCAGTACTTC
TRBJ2-3 | TRBV7-2 | . | TRBD2 | CASRYARGGSTDTQYF | TGTGCCAGCAGATACGCCCGGGGGGGAAGCACAGATACGCAGTATTTT
TRBJ1-5 | TRBV6-6 | medium-sized | . | CASTPQGGRPQHF | TGTGCCAGCACTCCACAGGGCGGACGGCCCCAGCATTTT
TRBJ2-2 | TRBV5-4 | . | . | CASSLDRNTGELFF | TGTGCCAGCAGCTTGGACAGAAACACCGGGGAGCTGTTTTTT
TRBJ2-1 | TRBV4-1 | . | . | CASSQASGLGGSYNEQFF | TGCGCCAGCAGCCAAGCCTCTGGTCTCGGCGGCTCCTACAATGAGCAGTTCTTC
TRBJ2-7 | TRBV28 | . | TRBD1 | CASSTQTGGKNEQYF | TGTGCCAGCAGCACTCAGACAGGGGGCAAAAACGAGCAGTACTTC
TRBJ2-3 | TRBV18 | . | TRBD1 | CASRQGPTDTQYF | TGTGCCAGTAGACAGGGACCCACAGATACGCAGTATTTT
TRBJ2-7 | TRBV27 | once | . | CASSEHRDTHYGQYF | TGTGCCAGCAGCGAGCACCGGGACACACACTACGGGCAGTACTTC
TRBJ2-7 | TRBV5-6 | . | . | CASSLAFASRNYEQYF | TGTGCCAGCAGCTTGGCTTTCGCGAGCCGGAACTACGAGCAGTACTTC
TRBJ1-2 | TRBV7-2 | . | TRBD1 | CASSARDRANYGYTF | TGTGCCAGCAGCGCACGGGACAGAGCTAACTATGGCTACACCTTC
TRBJ1-5 | TRBV19 | . | . | CASSRGRVGDSNQPQHF | TGTGCCAGTAGTAGGGGTAGGGTCGGGGATAGCAATCAGCCCCAGCATTTT
TRBJ2-7 | TRBV4-1 | . | TRBD1 | CASSQAADRPTYEQYF | TGCGCCAGCAGCCAAGCGGCGGACAGGCCCACCTACGAGCAGTACTTC
TRBJ2-7 | TRBV4-1 | . | TRBD1 | CASSLRTGNSYEQYF | TGCGCCAGCAGCCTCAGGACAGGAAACTCCTACGAGCAGTACTTC
TRBJ1-4 | TRBV5-5 | . | . | CASSQTGANEKLFF | TGTGCCAGCAGCCAGACAGGAGCTAATGAAAAACTGTTTTTT
TRBJ1-2 | TRBV12-3/TRBV12-4 | . | TRBD1 | CASSRDSLYGYTF | TGTGCCAGCAGTAGGGACAGTCTCTATGGCTACACCTTC
TRBJ2-7 | TRBV28 | once | . | CASSLPGPSYEQYF | TGTGCCAGCAGTTTACCGGGACCCAGCTACGAGCAGTACTTC
TRBJ1-6 | TRBV6-5 | . | . | CASSYVSLQGGSPLHF | TGTGCCAGCAGTTACGTCTCGTTACAGGGAGGTTCACCCCTCCACTTT
TRBJ1-3 | TRBV30 | . | . | CAWFDASSGNTIYF | TGTGCCTGGTTTGACGCCAGCTCTGGAAACACCATATATTTT
TRBJ1-1 | TRBV11-2 | once | . | CASRSPGRANTEAFF | TGTGCCAGCAGATCCCCAGGGAGGGCGAACACTGAAGCTTTCTTT
TRBJ1-2 | TRBV28 | once | TRBD1 | CASSLQGARGYTF | TGTGCCAGCAGTTTACAGGGGGCTCGTGGCTACACCTTC
TRBJ2-3 | TRBV4-1 | . | . | CASSQDGVGTDTQYF | TGCGCCAGCAGCCAAGATGGGGTCGGGACAGATACGCAGTATTTT
TRBJ2-5 | TRBV18 | . | . | CASSFFGLGQETQYF | TGTGCCAGCTCCTTTTTCGGCCTCGGCCAAGAGACCCAGTACTTC
TRBJ2-7 | TRBV5-1 | . | TRBD1 | CASSLAQGASYEQYF | TGCGCCAGCAGCTTGGCTCAGGGGGCATCCTACGAGCAGTACTTC
TRBJ2-5 | TRBV7-9 | . | . | CASSLSTIQETQYF | TGTGCCAGCAGCTTATCGACGATTCAAGAGACCCAGTACTTC
TRBJ2-7 | TRBV18 | few | . | CASSHGAGNISKTYEQYF | TGTGCCAGCTCCCACGGTGCAGGCAACATTTCAAAAACCTACGAGCAGTACTTC
TRBJ2-5 | TRBV5-1 | . | TRBD2 | CASSLGLARETQYF | TGCGCCAGCAGCTTGGGACTAGCGCGAGAGACCCAGTACTTC
TRBJ1-1 | TRBV6-5 | . | . | CASSLTLNTEAFF | TGTGCCAGCAGCCTCACACTTAACACTGAAGCTTTCTTT
TRBJ1-5 | TRBV12-1 | . | . | CASSFAGSNQPQHF | TGTGCCAGCAGCTTTGCTGGAAGCAATCAGCCCCAGCATTTT
TRBJ1-5 | TRBV7-9 | many | . | CASSSHGSNQPQHF | TGTGCCAGCAGCTCCCACGGTAGCAATCAGCCCCAGCATTTT
TRBJ2-5 | TRBV15 | . | TRBD2 | CATSTGLAETQYF | TGTGCCACCAGCACCGGACTAGCGGAGACCCAGTACTTC
TRBJ2-3 | TRBV6-1 | . | . | CASRTAPGKTDTQYF | TGTGCCAGCAGAACAGCGCCAGGGAAGACAGATACGCAGTATTTT
TRBJ1-4 | TRBV5-1 | . | . | CASSQGGGAEKLFF | TGCGCCAGCAGCCAGGGCGGCGGGGCAGAAAAACTGTTTTTT
TRBJ2-1 | TRBV18 | . | . | CASSPPGRGGPHEQFF | TGTGCCAGCTCACCACCTGGTCGCGGGGGCCCCCATGAGCAGTTCTTC
TRBJ1-1 | TRBV7-8 | . | . | CASSLIFTVVGTEAFF | TGTGCCAGCAGCTTAATTTTTACAGTTGTGGGAACTGAAGCTTTCTTT
TRBJ1-3 | TRBV2 | . | . | CASSHRGNTIYF | TGTGCCAGCAGTCACAGGGGAAACACCATATATTTT
TRBJ1-5 | TRBV28 | . | . | CATRWGLSQPQHF | TGTGCCACCCGATGGGGATTGAGTCAGCCCCAGCATTTT